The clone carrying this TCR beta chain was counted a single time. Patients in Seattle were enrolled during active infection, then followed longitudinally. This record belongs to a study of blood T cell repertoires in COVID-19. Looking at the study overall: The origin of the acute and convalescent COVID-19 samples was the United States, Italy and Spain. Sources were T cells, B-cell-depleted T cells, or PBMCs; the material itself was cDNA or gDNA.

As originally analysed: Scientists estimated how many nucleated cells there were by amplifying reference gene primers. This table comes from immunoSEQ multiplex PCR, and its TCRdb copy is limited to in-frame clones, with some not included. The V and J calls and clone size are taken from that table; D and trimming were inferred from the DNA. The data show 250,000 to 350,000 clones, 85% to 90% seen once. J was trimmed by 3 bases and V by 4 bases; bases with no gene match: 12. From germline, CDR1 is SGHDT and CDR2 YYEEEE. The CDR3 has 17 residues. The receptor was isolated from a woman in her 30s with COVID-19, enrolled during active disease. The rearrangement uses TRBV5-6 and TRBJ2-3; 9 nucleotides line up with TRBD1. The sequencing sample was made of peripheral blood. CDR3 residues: CASSKTGTGWWTDTQYF. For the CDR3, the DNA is TGTGCCAGCAGCAAAACCGGGACAGGGTGGTGGACAGATACGCAGTATTTT.